Listed below are T cell receptor beta chains from one sample, sequenced in a study of blood T cell repertoires in COVID-19. Profiled with immunoSEQ multiplex PCR; TCRdb holds only in-frame clones, not every one. The sample yields 300,000 to 350,000 clones, 70% to 90% seen once. Sequencing input: PBMCs or T cells enriched from blood (not recorded which). The receptors stem from a woman aged 40 to 50 with acute COVID-19. CDR3s include the opening cysteine and the closing phenylalanine or tryptophan. Each record gives: CDR3 DNA, CDR3 protein, D gene, V gene, J gene, clone size. D genes are given only for firm matches. Size tells how often a clone was seen (once, few, many) or the class of an expanded clone, and some rows leave it out.

TGTGCCAGTAGTGCCTCCGGCGGGACAGGGGGCAATCAGCCCCAGCATTTT,CASSASGGTGGNQPQHF,TRBD1,TRBV19,TRBJ1-5,NA
TGTGCCAGCAACAGCCAGGGCGCGGGGGATTCACCCCTCCACTTT,CASNSQGAGDSPLHF,NA,TRBV28,TRBJ1-6,NA
TGTGCCAGCACCTTGAGGGGATCCCCGGGACAGGGTATTAACTATGGCTACACCTTC,CASTLRGSPGQGINYGYTF,TRBD1,TRBV11-2,TRBJ1-2,NA
TGTGCCAGTAGTATCAGCTCCTATAATTCACCCCTCCACTTT,CASSISSYNSPLHF,NA,TRBV19,TRBJ1-6,NA
TGTGCCAGCAGTCACGGACAGCAACCTTATCAGCCCCAGCATTTT,CASSHGQQPYQPQHF,NA,TRBV27,TRBJ1-5,NA
TGTGCCAGCAGCATAGGACTCCCCCAAGAGACCCAGTACTTC,CASSIGLPQETQYF,NA,TRBV5-5,TRBJ2-5,NA
TGTGCCAGCAGTGAACAGGGGGTCTATGGCTACACCTTC,CASSEQGVYGYTF,TRBD1,TRBV2,TRBJ1-2,NA
TGTGCCAGCAGCTTAGGACGACAGCGCCCGAACACTGAAGCTTTCTTT,CASSLGRQRPNTEAFF,NA,TRBV7-9,TRBJ1-1,NA
TGTGCCATCAGTGAGGACTGGCCTGTAGATACGCAGTATTTT,CAISEDWPVDTQYF,NA,TRBV10-3,TRBJ2-3,NA
TGTGCCAGCACCGCCCGTGGGACTAGCGGGAGAAATGAGCAGTTCTTC,CASTARGTSGRNEQFF,TRBD2,TRBV5-6,TRBJ2-1,few
TGTGCCAGCAGTTCACCTAACAGGGGCGGAACTGAAGCTTTCTTT,CASSSPNRGGTEAFF,TRBD1,TRBV28,TRBJ1-1,NA
TGTGCCAGCAGCTCCCCGGAGGGGGCGGGCGGATCCCCCTCCTACGAGCAGTACTTC,CASSSPEGAGGSPSYEQYF,NA,TRBV5-6,TRBJ2-7,NA
TGTGCCAGTAGTATAGAAGTGTTCGGACTAGCGGGGGCAGATACGCAGTATTTT,CASSIEVFGLAGADTQYF,TRBD2,TRBV19,TRBJ2-3,once
TGTGCCAGCTCACCACGGGGACTAGCGGGAGTTTACCAAGAGACCCAGTACTTC,CASSPRGLAGVYQETQYF,TRBD2,TRBV18,TRBJ2-5,NA
TGTGCTAGCAGCCCGGGACAGGGGGCTTCTGGGGCCAACGTCCTGACTTTC,CASSPGQGASGANVLTF,TRBD1,TRBV7-7,TRBJ2-6,NA
TGTGCCAGCTCACCAGGGACAGCCTATTCACCCCTCCACTTT,CASSPGTAYSPLHF,TRBD1,TRBV18,TRBJ1-6,NA
TGTGCCAGCAGTTCCGCTGGGACAGTCCCCGGCTACACCTTC,CASSSAGTVPGYTF,TRBD1,TRBV6-2/TRBV6-3,TRBJ1-2,NA
TGCAGTGCTAGTCGCGGGGGCAGAGGCTACACCTTC,CSASRGGRGYTF,NA,TRBV20-1,TRBJ1-2,few
TGTGCCAGCAGCTTTGGGACTAGCGGGGGTGTTGAGCAGTTCTTC,CASSFGTSGGVEQFF,TRBD2,TRBV5-6,TRBJ2-1,NA
TGTGCCACCAGCAGAGTGACTAGATCGCAAGATACGCAGTATTTT,CATSRVTRSQDTQYF,NA,TRBV15,TRBJ2-3,NA
TGTGCCAGTAACATGGGGGGACGCCGTGAAGAGCAGTTCTTC,CASNMGGRREEQFF,NA,TRBV4-2,TRBJ2-1,NA
TGTGCCAGCAGCTTGGGGCCGACAGCTCCTGGAAACACCATATATTTT,CASSLGPTAPGNTIYF,NA,TRBV5-6,TRBJ1-3,NA
TGTGCCAGCAATAGTCAGGGGGCGCAGGCCGGGGAGCTGTTTTTT,CASNSQGAQAGELFF,TRBD1,TRBV4-2,TRBJ2-2,few
TGCGCCAGCAGCTTGGAGACAATGAACACTGAAGCTTTCTTT,CASSLETMNTEAFF,NA,TRBV5-1,TRBJ1-1,NA
TGCAGCGTCGACAACCCGCAGGGCACAGATACGCAGTATTTT,CSVDNPQGTDTQYF,NA,TRBV29-1,TRBJ2-3,NA
TGTGCCAGCAGTGAAGTTCAGGGATACACAGATACGCAGTATTTT,CASSEVQGYTDTQYF,NA,TRBV6-1,TRBJ2-3,NA
TGTGCCAGCAGCTTTTCACCAGGGAACACTGAAGCTTTCTTT,CASSFSPGNTEAFF,NA,TRBV7-2,TRBJ1-1,NA
TGCGCCAGCAGCTTGATGACAGGGGGCGGAGAGACCCAGTACTTC,CASSLMTGGGETQYF,TRBD1,TRBV5-1,TRBJ2-5,NA
TGTGCCAGCAGCGTGGGGAGCGGGCCAATGGAGGCTTTCTTT,CASSVGSGPMEAFF,NA,TRBV7-2,TRBJ1-1,NA
TGTGCCAGCAGCCAAGCCCAGAGGGAAAAACTGTTTTTT,CASSQAQREKLFF,NA,TRBV3-1/TRBV3-2,TRBJ1-4,NA
TGTGCCAGCTCACCCGGGACAGGGTATGGCTACACCTTC,CASSPGTGYGYTF,TRBD1,TRBV18,TRBJ1-2,NA